These 4 T cell receptor beta chains share one sample of origin, sequenced in a study of cytomegalovirus exposure and HLA in healthy donors. TCRdb's table, derived via immunoSEQ multiplex PCR, lists solely in-frame clones and lacks some. The sample has 90,000 to 150,000 clones, roughly nine tenths seen once. Sequenced input: PBMCs. These TCRs come from a man aged 18 to 35 in good health and CMV-seropositive.

This clone was counted a few times. The rearrangement joins TRBV10-2 to TRBJ1-6; 9 nucleotides align to TRBD1. The J segment lost 7 bases and the V segment lost 6 bases, leaving 4 bases of the junction unmatched. The CDR3 spans 14 residues. CDR1 WSHSY and CDR2 SAAADI come from the germline V gene. CDR3 DNA: TGCGCCAGCAGACAGGGGGCGCGAAATTCACCCCTCCACTTT. Its protein is CASRQGARNSPLHF.

The chain links TRBV5-8 to TRBJ2-5; possible D gene TRBD1, 6 bases. Germline CDR1 and CDR2: SGHTS and YDEGEE. CDR3 length: 13 amino acids. V dropped 0 bases and J dropped 7 bases, with 10 bases sitting between them. The CDR3 here is CASSLDRAGTQYF. The CDR3 region has the DNA TGTGCCAGCAGCTTGGACAGGGCGGGGACCCAGTACTTC.

The CDR3 region has the DNA TGTGCCAGTAACCCCCGGGACAGGGGGTCCCTATTGGGCTACACCTTC. As protein: CASNPRDRGSLLGYTF. J is TRBJ1-2 and V is TRBV19; the match to TRBD1 covers 11 bases. The CDR3 runs 16 residues. CDR1 LNHDA and CDR2 SQIVND come from the germline V gene (reference sequence). The trim removed 7 bases at V and 8 bases at J, leaving 15 bases unmatched.

This chain joins TRBV6-4 and TRBJ2-2; TRBD2 might be the D (7 bases). CDR3 size: 14 residues. Per the germline V gene, CDR1 is MRHNA and CDR2 is SNTAGT. The V and J ends lost 4 bases and 4 bases respectively, with 10 bases between them. Written as DNA, the CDR3 is TGTGCCAGCAGTGCGGGGGGCAGCACCGGGGAGCTGTTTTTT. Its protein is CASSAGGSTGELFF.